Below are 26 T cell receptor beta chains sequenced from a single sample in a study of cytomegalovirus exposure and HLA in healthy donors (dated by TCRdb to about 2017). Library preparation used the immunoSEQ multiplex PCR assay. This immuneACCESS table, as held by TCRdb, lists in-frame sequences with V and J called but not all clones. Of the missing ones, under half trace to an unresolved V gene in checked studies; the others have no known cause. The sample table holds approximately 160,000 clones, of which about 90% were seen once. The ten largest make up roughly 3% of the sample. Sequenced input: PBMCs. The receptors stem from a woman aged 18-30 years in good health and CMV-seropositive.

CDR3 in amino acids: CASSNSGGNGYTF. CDR3 nucleotides: TGTGCCAGCAGCAACTCAGGGGGCAACGGCTACACCTTC. The V gene is TRBV14, the J gene TRBJ1-2, with TRBD1 identical over 8 bases. The germline V gene has CDR1 SGHDN and CDR2 FVKESK. The V and J ends lost 5 bases and 8 bases, in that order; junction bases with no gene match: 7. This CDR3 has 13 residues.

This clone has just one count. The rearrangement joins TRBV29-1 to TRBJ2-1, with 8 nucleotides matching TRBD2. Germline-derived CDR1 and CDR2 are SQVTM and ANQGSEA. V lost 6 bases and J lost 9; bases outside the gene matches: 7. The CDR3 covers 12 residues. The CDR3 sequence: CSVGTSGVEQFF. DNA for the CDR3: TGCAGCGTCGGGACTAGTGGGGTTGAGCAGTTCTTC.

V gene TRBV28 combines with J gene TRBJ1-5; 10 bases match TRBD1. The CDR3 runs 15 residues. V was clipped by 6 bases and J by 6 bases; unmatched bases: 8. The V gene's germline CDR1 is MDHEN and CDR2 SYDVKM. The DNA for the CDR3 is TGTGCCAGCAGATTACGAGACAGGGGGCTTCAGCCCCAGCATTTT. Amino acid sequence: CASRLRDRGLQPQHF.

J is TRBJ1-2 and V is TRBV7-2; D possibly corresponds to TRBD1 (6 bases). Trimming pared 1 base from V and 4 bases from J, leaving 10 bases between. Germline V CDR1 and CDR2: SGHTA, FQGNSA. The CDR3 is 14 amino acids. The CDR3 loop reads CASSLGRQAYGYTF. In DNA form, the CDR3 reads TGTGCCAGCAGCTTAGGTCGACAGGCCTATGGCTACACCTTC.

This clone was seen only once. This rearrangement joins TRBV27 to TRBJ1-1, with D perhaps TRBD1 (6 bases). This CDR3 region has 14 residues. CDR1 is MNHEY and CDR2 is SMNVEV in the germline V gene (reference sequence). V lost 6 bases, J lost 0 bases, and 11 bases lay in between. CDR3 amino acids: CASSSGTLNTEAFF. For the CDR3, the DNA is TGTGCCAGCAGCTCCGGGACATTGAACACTGAAGCTTTCTTT.

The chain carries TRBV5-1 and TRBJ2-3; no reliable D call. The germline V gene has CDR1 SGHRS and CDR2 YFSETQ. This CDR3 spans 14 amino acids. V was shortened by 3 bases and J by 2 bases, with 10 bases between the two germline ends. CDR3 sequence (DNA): TGCGCCAGCAGCTCACAGAGCCTCACAGATACGCAGTATTTT. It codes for CASSSQSLTDTQYF. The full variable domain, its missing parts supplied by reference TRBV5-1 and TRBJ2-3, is KAGVTQTPRYLIKTRGQQVTLSCSPISGHRSVSWYQQTPGQGLQFLFEYFSETQRNKGNFPGRFSGRQFSNSRSEMNVSTLELGDSALYLCASSSQSLTDTQYFGPGTRLTVL.

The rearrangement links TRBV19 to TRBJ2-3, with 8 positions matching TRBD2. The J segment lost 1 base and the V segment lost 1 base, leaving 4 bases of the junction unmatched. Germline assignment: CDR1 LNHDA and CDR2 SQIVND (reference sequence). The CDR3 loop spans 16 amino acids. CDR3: CASSIGTSRGTDTQYF. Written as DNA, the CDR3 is TGTGCCAGTAGTATAGGGACTAGCAGAGGCACAGATACGCAGTATTTT.

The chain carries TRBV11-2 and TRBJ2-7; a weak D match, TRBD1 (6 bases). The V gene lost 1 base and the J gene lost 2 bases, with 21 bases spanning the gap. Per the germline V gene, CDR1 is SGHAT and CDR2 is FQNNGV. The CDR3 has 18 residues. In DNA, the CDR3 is TGTGCCAGCAGCTTAGGGTTTTTAGCGTGGGGGCCGGCCTACGAGCAGTACTTC. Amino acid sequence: CASSLGFLAWGPAYEQYF.

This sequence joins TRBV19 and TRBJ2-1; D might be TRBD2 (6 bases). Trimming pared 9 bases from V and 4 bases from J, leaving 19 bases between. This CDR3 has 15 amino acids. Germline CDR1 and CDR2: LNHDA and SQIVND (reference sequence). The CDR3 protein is CASTRSGARYNEQFF. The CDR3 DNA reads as TGTGCCAGCACAAGGTCGGGAGCTAGGTACAATGAGCAGTTCTTC. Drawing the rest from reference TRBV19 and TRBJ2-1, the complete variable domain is DGGITQSPKYLFRKEGQNVTLSCEQNLNHDAMYWYRQDPGQGLRLIYYSQIVNDFQKGDIAEGYSVSREKKESFPLTVTSAQKNPTAFYLCASTRSGARYNEQFFGPGTRLTVL.

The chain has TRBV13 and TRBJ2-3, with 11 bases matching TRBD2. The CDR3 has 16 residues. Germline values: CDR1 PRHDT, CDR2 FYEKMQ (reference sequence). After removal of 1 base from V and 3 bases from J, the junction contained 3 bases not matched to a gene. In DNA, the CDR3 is TGTGCCAGCAGCTTAGTAGCGGGGGGGAGGACAGATACGCAGTATTTT. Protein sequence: CASSLVAGGRTDTQYF.

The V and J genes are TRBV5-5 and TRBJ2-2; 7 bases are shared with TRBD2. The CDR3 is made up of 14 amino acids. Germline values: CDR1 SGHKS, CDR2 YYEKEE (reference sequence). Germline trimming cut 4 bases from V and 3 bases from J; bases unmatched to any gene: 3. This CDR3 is CASSRSGDTGELFF. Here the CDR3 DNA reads TGTGCCAGCAGCCGCAGCGGGGACACCGGGGAGCTGTTTTTT.

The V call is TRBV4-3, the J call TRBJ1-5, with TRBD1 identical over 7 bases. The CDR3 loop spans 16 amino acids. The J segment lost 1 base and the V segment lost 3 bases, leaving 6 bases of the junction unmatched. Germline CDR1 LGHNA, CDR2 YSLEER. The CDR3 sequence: CASSHPQGRSNQPQHF. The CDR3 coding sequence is TGCGCCAGCAGCCACCCACAGGGGAGGAGCAATCAGCCCCAGCATTTT.

Here the CDR3 DNA reads TGTGCCAGTAGTATCTCCTCTCTCGGTGAAAAACTGTTTTTT. As protein: CASSISSLGEKLFF. J is TRBJ1-4 and V is TRBV19; no firm D call. V was clipped by 3 bases and J by 7 bases, with 12 bases between them. This CDR3 contains 14 residues. Germline V gene sequence: CDR1 LNHDA, CDR2 SQIVND (reference sequence).

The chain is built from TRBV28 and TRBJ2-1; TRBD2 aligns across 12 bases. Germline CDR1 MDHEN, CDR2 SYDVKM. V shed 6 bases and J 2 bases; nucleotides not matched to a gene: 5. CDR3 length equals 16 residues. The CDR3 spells CASRAGLAGAYNEQFF. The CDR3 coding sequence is TGTGCCAGCAGGGCGGGACTAGCGGGCGCCTACAATGAGCAGTTCTTC.

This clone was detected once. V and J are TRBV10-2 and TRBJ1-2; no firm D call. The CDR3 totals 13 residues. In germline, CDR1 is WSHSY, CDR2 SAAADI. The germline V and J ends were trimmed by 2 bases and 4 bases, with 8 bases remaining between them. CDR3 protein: CASSELSPYGYTF. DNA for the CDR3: TGCGCCAGCAGTGAGCTCAGTCCCTATGGCTACACCTTC.

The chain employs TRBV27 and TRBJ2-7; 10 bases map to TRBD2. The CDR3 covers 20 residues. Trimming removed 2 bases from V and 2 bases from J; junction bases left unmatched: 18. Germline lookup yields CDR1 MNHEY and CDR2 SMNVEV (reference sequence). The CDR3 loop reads CASSLKERGSSGRLPYEQYF. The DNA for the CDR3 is TGTGCCAGCAGTTTAAAAGAGAGGGGAAGTAGCGGGAGGCTCCCCTACGAGCAGTACTTC.

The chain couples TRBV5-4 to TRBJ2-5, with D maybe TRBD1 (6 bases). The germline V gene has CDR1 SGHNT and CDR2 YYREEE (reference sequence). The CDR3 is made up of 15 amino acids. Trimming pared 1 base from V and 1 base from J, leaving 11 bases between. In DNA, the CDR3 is TGTGCCAGCAGCTTGTCTGTGGGGGCCCAAGAGACCCAGTACTTC. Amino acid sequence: CASSLSVGAQETQYF.

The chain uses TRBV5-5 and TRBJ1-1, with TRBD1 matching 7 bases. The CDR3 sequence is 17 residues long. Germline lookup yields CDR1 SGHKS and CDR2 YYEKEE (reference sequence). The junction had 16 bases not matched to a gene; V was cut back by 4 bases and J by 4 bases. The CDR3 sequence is CASSRSAPGGRRTEAFF. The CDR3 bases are TGTGCCAGCAGCCGATCAGCTCCAGGGGGGAGGCGCACTGAAGCTTTCTTT.

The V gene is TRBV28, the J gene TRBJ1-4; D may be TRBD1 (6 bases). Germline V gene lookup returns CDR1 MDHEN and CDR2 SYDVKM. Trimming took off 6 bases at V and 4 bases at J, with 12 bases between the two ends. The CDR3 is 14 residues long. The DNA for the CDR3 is TGTGCCAGCAGACTAGGGGGGGATAATGAAAAACTGTTTTTT. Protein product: CASRLGGDNEKLFF.

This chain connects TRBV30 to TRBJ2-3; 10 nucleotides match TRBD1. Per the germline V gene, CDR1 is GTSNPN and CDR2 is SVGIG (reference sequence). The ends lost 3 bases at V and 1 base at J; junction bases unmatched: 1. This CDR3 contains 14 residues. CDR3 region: CAWRGTGGTDTQYF. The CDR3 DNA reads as TGTGCCTGGAGGGGGACAGGGGGCACAGATACGCAGTATTTT.

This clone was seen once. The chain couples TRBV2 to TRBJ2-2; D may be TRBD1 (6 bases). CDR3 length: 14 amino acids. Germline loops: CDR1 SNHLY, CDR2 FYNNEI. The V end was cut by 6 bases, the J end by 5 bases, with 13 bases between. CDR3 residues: CASSTGWRTGELFF. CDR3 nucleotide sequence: TGTGCCAGCAGCACAGGGTGGCGGACCGGGGAGCTGTTTTTT.

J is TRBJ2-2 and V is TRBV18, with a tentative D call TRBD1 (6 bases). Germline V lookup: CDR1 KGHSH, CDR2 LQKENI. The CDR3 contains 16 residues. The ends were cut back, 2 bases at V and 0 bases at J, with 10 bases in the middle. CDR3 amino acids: CASSPIAGANTGELFF. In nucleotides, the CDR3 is TGTGCCAGCTCACCAATAGCAGGGGCGAACACCGGGGAGCTGTTTTTT.

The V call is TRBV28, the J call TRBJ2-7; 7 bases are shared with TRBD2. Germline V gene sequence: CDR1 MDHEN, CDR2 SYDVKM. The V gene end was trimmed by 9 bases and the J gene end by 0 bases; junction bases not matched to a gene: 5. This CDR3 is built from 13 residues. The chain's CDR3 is CASTRGDSYEQYF. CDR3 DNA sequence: TGTGCCAGTACCCGGGGGGACTCCTACGAGCAGTACTTC.

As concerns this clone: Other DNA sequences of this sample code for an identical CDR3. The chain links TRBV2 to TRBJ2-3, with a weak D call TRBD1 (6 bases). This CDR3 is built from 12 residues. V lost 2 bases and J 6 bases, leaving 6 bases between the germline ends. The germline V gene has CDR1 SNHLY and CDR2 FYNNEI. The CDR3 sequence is CASSEQGDTQYF. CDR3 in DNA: TGTGCCAGCAGTGAACAGGGGGATACGCAGTATTTT.

For the CDR3, the DNA is TGTGCCAGCAGCGTAGGGGCAGGGAAGGGCACTGAAGCTTTCTTT. As protein: CASSVGAGKGTEAFF. The rearrangement joins TRBV9 to TRBJ1-1; weak D call: TRBD1 (5 bases). The CDR3 extends over 15 amino acids. In germline, CDR1 is SGDLS, CDR2 YYNGEE. Trimming stripped 0 bases from V and 4 bases from J, with 13 bases between.

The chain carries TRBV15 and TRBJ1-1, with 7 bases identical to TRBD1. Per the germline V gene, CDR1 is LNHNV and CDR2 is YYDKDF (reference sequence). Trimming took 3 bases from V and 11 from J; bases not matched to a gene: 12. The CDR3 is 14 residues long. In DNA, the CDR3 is TGTGCCACCAGCAGTAGCCGCTACAGGGGTAGGGCTTTCTTT. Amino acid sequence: CATSSSRYRGRAFF.